These T cell receptor beta chains were read from a single sample in a study of cytotoxic CD8 clonotypes in ibrutinib-treated CLL. TCRdb's table, derived via immunoSEQ multiplex PCR, lists solely in-frame clones and lacks some. Of 300,000 to 400,000 clones listed, about 61% are singletons. Sequencing used PBMCs, obtained after 36 months of ibrutinib treatment. Receptors originate from a human donor with chronic lymphocytic leukemia. CDR3s include the opening cysteine and the closing phenylalanine or tryptophan. Each record gives: V gene, J gene, clone size, D gene, CDR3 protein, CDR3 DNA. A D gene is named only where the DNA matches it firmly. Clone size appears in some rows only: once, few, many, or a class for an expanded clone.

TRBV5-5,TRBJ2-7,-,-,CASSLVGRLSSYEQYF,TGTGCCAGCAGCTTGGTCGGCAGACTGAGCTCCTACGAGCAGTACTTC
TRBV18,TRBJ2-7,few,-,CASSTLATVHEQYF,TGTGCCAGCTCAACCCTAGCTACCGTTCACGAGCAGTACTTC
TRBV25-1,TRBJ1-2,-,-,CASSEGVLRGGYTF,TGTGCCAGCAGTGAAGGGGTCCTCAGGGGCGGCTACACCTTC
TRBV12-5,TRBJ2-1,-,-,CASGLVPGKWSYNEQFF,TGTGCTAGTGGTTTGGTACCGGGGAAATGGTCCTACAATGAGCAGTTCTTC
TRBV4-1,TRBJ2-7,-,-,CASSLNRGPHEQYF,TGCGCCAGCAGCCTAAACCGGGGGCCCCACGAGCAGTACTTC
TRBV6-5,TRBJ2-5,-,-,CASSYSGSGLETQYF,TGTGCCAGCAGTTACTCGGGGTCGGGGTTAGAGACCCAGTACTTC
TRBV4-1,TRBJ2-2,-,-,CASSQDLSGELFF,TGCGCCAGCAGCCAAGATTTAAGCGGGGAGCTGTTTTTT
TRBV15,TRBJ1-4,few,-,CATSTWAPNEKLFF,TGTGCCACCAGCACATGGGCCCCTAATGAAAAACTGTTTTTT
TRBV5-1,TRBJ1-1,-,-,CASSFQEKAFF,TGCGCCAGCAGCTTCCAGGAGAAAGCTTTCTTT
TRBV7-9,TRBJ1-2,few,TRBD1,CASSLIGTVEHYGYTF,TGTGCCAGCAGCTTAATTGGGACAGTAGAGCACTATGGCTACACCTTC
TRBV29-1,TRBJ2-2,once,-,CSVEFRQGANTGELFF,TGCAGCGTTGAATTTCGTCAGGGAGCGAACACCGGGGAGCTGTTTTTT
TRBV6-5,TRBJ1-2,-,-,CASSPRWTDYGYTF,TGTGCCAGCAGCCCACGGTGGACGGACTATGGCTACACCTTC
TRBV7-2,TRBJ2-5,-,-,CASSWPGDQETQYF,TGTGCCAGCAGCTGGCCGGGGGACCAAGAGACCCAGTACTTC
TRBV5-1,TRBJ2-7,-,-,CASSLGGRAANYYEQYF,TGCGCCAGCAGTCTGGGGGGCAGGGCCGCCAATTACTACGAGCAGTACTTC
TRBV15,TRBJ2-1,-,-,CATSRDAPTGGVYNEQFF,TGTGCCACCAGCAGAGATGCCCCCACAGGGGGGGTTTACAATGAGCAGTTCTTC
TRBV4-1,TRBJ1-6,-,-,CASSLAGRDNSPLHF,TGCGCCAGCAGCCTCGCAGGGAGGGATAATTCACCCCTCCACTTT
TRBV25-1,TRBJ2-1,-,-,CASSETSLSGSYNEQFF,TGTGCCAGCAGTGAGACCTCCTTAAGCGGGTCCTACAATGAGCAGTTCTTC
TRBV28,TRBJ2-1,-,-,CASSQLLGYNEQFF,TGTGCCAGCAGCCAACTGTTAGGCTACAATGAGCAGTTCTTC
TRBV7-3,TRBJ2-3,-,-,CASSLDGHTTDTQYF,TGTGCCAGCAGCTTAGATGGACACACCACAGATACGCAGTATTTT
TRBV5-1,TRBJ2-7,-,TRBD1,CASSYNAGTVPYEQYF,TGCGCCAGCAGCTACAACGCCGGGACAGTGCCCTACGAGCAGTACTTC
TRBV6-5,TRBJ1-2,-,-,CASSWTPRTYGYTF,TGTGCCAGCAGTTGGACTCCCCGAACCTATGGCTACACCTTC
TRBV9,TRBJ2-5,-,TRBD1,CASSPPGQTQETQYF,TGTGCCAGCAGCCCACCGGGACAGACACAAGAGACCCAGTACTTC
TRBV7-8,TRBJ2-7,once,-,CASSSFDSPREQYF,TGTGCCAGCAGCTCGTTCGACAGCCCCCGGGAGCAGTACTTC
TRBV9,TRBJ1-3,-,TRBD1,CASSVLAGGSGNTIYF,TGTGCCAGCAGCGTACTGGCAGGGGGCTCTGGAAACACCATATATTTT
TRBV4-1,TRBJ1-2,-,TRBD1,CASSQPTGGRYNSYTF,TGCGCCAGCAGCCAGCCTACAGGGGGCCGGTACAATAGCTACACCTTC
TRBV6-1,TRBJ1-5,-,-,CASSEDRAYSNQPQHF,TGTGCCAGCAGTGAAGACAGGGCCTATAGCAATCAGCCCCAGCATTTT